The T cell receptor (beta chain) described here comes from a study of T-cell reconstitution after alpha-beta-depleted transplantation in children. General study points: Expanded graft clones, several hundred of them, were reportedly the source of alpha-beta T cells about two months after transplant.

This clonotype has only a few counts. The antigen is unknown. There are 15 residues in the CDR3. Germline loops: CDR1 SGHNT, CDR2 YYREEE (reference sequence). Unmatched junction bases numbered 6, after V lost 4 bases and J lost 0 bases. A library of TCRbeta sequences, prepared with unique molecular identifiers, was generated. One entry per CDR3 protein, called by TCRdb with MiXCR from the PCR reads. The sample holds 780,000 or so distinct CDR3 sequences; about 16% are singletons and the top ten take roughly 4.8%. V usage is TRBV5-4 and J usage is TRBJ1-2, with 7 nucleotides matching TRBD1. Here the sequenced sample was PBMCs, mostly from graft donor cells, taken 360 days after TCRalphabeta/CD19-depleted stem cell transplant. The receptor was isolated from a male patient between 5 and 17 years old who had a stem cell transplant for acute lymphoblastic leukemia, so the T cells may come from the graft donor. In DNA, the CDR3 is TGTGCCAGCAGCCCCTGGGACAGTCCTAACTATGGCTACACCTTC. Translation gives CASSPWDSPNYGYTF.